This TCR beta chain was obtained from a study of CD8 T cells in Susac syndrome (dated by TCRdb to the late 2010s). Some background on the complete study: Whether CD8+ T cell activation and differentiation in Susac syndrome was antigen driven was tested using repertoire sequencing. The clonality of the CD8+ T cell repertoire was compared across some eleven healthy donors, around 14 Susac syndrome patients and under 19 multiple sclerosis patients.

Concerning this clonotype: The antigen it recognizes is unknown. The record has no base qualities; no much larger clone is one base away.

RNA was extracted using the RNeasy kit, and about 0.45 to 1 ug of the RNA was reverse transcribed with random hexamers. TCR beta CDR3 regions were amplified with the immunoSEQ multiplex PCR assay covering 54 Vbeta and 13 Jbeta segments. PCR amplification bias was corrected using a synthetic template baseline for primer optimization and computational correction. Regarding the original processing steps: Reads were annotated to V, D and J genes per IMGT and analyzed with immunoSEQ Analyzer, keeping only productive sequences. To calculate clonality, Shannon entropy was normalized by log2 of the number of productive unique sequences and then subtracted from one. For each patient and control, public and private clones were evaluated among the 100 most prevalent clones. Clones were defined as Susac-specific if absent from the healthy and MS cohorts, from around 1,100 published viral clones and from other ImmuneACCESS disease sequences. TCRdb took the public reads, trimmed them with fastp at Q25, ran MiXCR for clone calling and kept in-frame beta chains. CDR3 protein sequences are deduplicated, and each keeps its most common genes and DNA. TCRdb, not the original authors, processed these V and J calls. The table for this sample lists 150,000 to 190,000 distinct CDR3 sequences; approximately 96% of them were counted only once. Clones ranked in the top ten supply about 0.21% of the sample.

High-throughput TCR beta sequencing profiled peripheral blood CD8+ and CD4+ T cells from healthy donors, Susac syndrome patients and multiple sclerosis patients. The multiple sclerosis controls were treatment-naive patients whose relapsing-remitting disease, either stable or active, fulfilled the revised McDonald criteria. Bulk CD8+ and CD4+ T cells were purified by magnetic negative isolation, whereas CD8+ TEMRA cells were enriched by FACS. Blood was drawn into EDTA tubes, processed within 24 hours, and PBMCs were isolated by density gradient centrifugation. PBMCs intended for TCR sequencing were frozen in liquid nitrogen and were later thawed in a 37 degrees C water bath. The sorted or isolated CD4+, CD8+ and CD8+ TEMRA cells had a purity of 90% or higher. Overall study outcomes, separate from this receptor: The TCR sequencing and HLA analysis was acknowledged to have included a relatively small number of individuals.

The CDR3 runs 13 amino acids, cysteine and phenylalanine included. This entry keeps only the CDR3 DNA: 39 bases, framed from base 1. Looking up the germline V gene (reference sequence) yields CDR1 MNHEY and CDR2 SMNVEV. The junction shows trimming of 6 bases on V and 6 bases on J, and the gene matches do not reach 6 bases of it. The clonotype originates from a human donor with multiple sclerosis. The V gene is TRBV27 and the J gene is TRBJ1-1; 8 of the junction bases match TRBD1. The specimen was CD8+ T cells from PBMCs. The DNA reads as follows: TGTGCCAGCAGACTTCACAGGGGGGCTGAAGCTTTCTTT. Its coded protein is CASRLHRGAEAFF.